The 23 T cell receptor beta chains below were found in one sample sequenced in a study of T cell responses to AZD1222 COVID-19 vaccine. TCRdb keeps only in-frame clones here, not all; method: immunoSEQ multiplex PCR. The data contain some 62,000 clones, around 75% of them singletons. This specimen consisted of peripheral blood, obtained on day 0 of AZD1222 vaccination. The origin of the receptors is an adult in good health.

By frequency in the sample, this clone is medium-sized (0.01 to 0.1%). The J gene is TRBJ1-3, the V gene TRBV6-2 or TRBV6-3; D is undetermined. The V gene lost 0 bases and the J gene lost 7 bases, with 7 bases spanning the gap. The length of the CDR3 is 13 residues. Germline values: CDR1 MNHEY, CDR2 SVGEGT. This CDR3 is CASSYSDLNTIYF. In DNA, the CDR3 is TGTGCCAGCAGTTACTCCGACCTGAACACCATATATTTT.

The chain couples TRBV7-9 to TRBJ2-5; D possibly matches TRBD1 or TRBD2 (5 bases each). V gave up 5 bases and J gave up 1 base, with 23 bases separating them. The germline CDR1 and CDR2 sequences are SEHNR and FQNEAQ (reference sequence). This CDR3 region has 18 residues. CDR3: CASSLRGIGEGTQETQYF. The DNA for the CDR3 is TGTGCCAGCAGCCTACGCGGAATCGGAGAGGGGACCCAAGAGACCCAGTACTTC.

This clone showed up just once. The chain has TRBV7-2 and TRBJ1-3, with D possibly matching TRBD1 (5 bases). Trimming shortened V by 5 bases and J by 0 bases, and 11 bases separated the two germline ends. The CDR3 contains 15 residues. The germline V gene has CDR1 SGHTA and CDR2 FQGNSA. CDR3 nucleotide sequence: TGTGCCAGCAGCCCTGGGGGATTCTCTGGAAACACCATATATTTT. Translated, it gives CASSPGGFSGNTIYF.

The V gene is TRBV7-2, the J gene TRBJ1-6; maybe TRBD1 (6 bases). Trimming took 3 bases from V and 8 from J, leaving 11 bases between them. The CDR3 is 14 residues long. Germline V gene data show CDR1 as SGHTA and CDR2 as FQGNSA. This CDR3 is CASSLGGLDSPLHF. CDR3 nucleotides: TGTGCCAGCAGCTTGGGGGGGCTCGATTCACCCCTCCACTTT.

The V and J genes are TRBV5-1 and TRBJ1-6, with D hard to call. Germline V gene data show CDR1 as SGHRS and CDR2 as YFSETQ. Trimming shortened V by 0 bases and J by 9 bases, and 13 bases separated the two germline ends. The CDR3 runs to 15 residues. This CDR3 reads CASSLGTGVSSPLHF. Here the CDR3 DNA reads TGCGCCAGCAGCTTGGGGACTGGAGTAAGTTCACCCCTCCACTTT. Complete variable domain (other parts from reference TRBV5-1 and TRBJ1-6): KAGVTQTPRYLIKTRGQQVTLSCSPISGHRSVSWYQQTPGQGLQFLFEYFSETQRNKGNFPGRFSGRQFSNSRSEMNVSTLELGDSALYLCASSLGTGVSSPLHFGNGTRLTVT.

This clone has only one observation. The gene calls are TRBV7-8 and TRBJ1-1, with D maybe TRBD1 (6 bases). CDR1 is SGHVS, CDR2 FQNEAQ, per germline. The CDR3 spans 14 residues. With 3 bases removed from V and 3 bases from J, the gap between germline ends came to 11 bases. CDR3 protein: CASSLRGAHTEAFF. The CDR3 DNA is TGTGCCAGCAGCTTGAGGGGGGCTCACACTGAAGCTTTCTTT.

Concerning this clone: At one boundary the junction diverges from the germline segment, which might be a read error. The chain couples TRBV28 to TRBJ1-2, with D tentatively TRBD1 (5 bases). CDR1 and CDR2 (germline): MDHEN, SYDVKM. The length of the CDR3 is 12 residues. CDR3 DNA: TGTGCCAGCAGTTTGGGGCAAATTAGTAATAACTTC. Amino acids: CASSLGQISNNF.

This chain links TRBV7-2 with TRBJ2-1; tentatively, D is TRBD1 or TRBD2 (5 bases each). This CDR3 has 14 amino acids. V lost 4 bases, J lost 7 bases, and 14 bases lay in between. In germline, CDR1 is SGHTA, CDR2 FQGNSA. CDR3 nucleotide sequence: TGTGCCAGCAGCTGGGGGTCGGCCGGGAATGAGCAGTTCTTC. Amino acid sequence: CASSWGSAGNEQFF.

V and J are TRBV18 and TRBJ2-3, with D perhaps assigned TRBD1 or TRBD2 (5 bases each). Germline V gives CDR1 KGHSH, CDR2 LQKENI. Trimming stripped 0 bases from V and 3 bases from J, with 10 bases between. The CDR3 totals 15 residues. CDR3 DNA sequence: TGTGCCAGCTCACCACCGGGGGATGGGACAGATACGCAGTATTTT. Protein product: CASSPPGDGTDTQYF.

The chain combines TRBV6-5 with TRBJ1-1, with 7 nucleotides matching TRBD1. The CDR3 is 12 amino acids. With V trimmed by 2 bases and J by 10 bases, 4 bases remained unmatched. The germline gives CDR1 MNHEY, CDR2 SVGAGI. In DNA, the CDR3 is TGTGCCAGCAGTTACATGCAGGGGGTAGCTTTCTTT. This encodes CASSYMQGVAFF.

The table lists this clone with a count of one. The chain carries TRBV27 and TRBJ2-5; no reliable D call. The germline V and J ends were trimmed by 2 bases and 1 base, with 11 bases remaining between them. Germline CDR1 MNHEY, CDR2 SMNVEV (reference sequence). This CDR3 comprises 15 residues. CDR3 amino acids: CASSLTFMAQETQYF. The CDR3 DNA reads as TGTGCCAGCAGTTTAACTTTTATGGCCCAAGAGACCCAGTACTTC.

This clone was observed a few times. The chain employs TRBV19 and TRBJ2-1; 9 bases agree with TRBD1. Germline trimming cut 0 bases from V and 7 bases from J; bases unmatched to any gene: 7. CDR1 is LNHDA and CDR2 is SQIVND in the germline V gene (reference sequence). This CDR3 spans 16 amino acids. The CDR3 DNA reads TGTGCCAGTAGTATAGATCATGGGACAGGGATGAATGAGCAGTTCTTC. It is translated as CASSIDHGTGMNEQFF.

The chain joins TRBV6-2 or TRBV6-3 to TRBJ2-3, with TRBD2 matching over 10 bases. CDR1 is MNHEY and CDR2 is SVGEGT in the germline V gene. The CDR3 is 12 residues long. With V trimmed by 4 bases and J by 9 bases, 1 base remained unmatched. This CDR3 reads CASSWGLATQYF. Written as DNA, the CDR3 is TGTGCCAGCAGTTGGGGACTAGCGACGCAGTATTTT.

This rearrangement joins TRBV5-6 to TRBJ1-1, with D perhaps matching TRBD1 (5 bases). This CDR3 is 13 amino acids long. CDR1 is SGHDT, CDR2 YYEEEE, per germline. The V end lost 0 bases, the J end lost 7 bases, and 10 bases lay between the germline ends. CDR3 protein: CASSLGQHNEAFF. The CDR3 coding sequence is TGTGCCAGCAGCTTGGGACAGCACAATGAAGCTTTCTTT. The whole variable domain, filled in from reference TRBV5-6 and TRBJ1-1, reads DAGVTQSPTHLIKTRGQQVTLRCSPKSGHDTVSWYQQALGQGPQFIFQYYEEEERQRGNFPDRFSGHQFPNYSSELNVNALLLGDSALYLCASSLGQHNEAFFGQGTRLTVV.

CDR3 amino acids: CASSLGEEGGNTIYF. CDR3 coding DNA: TGTGCCAGCAGCTTAGGGGAAGAAGGTGGAAACACCATATATTTT. V gene TRBV7-8 combines with J gene TRBJ1-3, with no clear D. Germline CDR1 and CDR2: SGHVS and FQNEAQ. Trimming took 1 base from V and 3 from J, leaving 10 bases between them. The CDR3 totals 15 residues.

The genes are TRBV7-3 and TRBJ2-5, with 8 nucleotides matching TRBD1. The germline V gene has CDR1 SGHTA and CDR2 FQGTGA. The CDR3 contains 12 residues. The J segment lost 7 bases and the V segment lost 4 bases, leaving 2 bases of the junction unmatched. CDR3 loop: CASSSDRVTQYF. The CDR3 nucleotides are TGTGCCAGCAGCTCGGACAGGGTGACCCAGTACTTC.

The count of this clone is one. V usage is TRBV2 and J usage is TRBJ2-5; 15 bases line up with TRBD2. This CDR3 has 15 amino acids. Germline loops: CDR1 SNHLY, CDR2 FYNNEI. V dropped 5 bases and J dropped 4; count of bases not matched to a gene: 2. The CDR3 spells CASSRGLAGGETQYF. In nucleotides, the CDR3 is TGTGCCAGCAGTAGGGGACTAGCGGGGGGAGAGACCCAGTACTTC.

The CDR3 DNA is TGCGCCAGCAGCCAAGATCGGAACAGGTTGGAGGCGGGGACCTTC. As protein: CASSQDRNRLEAGTF. The rearrangement uses TRBV4-1 and TRBJ1-2; TRBD1 might be the D (5 bases). The V end lost 0 bases, the J end lost 14 bases, and 22 bases lay between the germline ends. There are 15 residues in the CDR3. Germline values: CDR1 MGHRA, CDR2 YSYEKL.

CDR3 residues: CASSQDRTGVANEQFF. The DNA of the CDR3 is TGTGCCAGCAGCCAAGATCGGACAGGGGTTGCAAATGAGCAGTTCTTC. The chain joins TRBV3-1 (or the pseudogene TRBV3-2) to TRBJ2-1; 9 bases are a match to TRBD1. V dropped 0 bases and J dropped 7; count of bases not matched to a gene: 7. CDR1 LGHDT and CDR2 YNNKEL come from the germline V gene (reference sequence). This CDR3 contains 16 residues.

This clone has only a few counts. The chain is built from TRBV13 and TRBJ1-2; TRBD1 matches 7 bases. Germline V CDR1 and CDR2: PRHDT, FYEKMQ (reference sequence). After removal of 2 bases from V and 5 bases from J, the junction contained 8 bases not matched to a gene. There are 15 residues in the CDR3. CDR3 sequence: CASSLRPGGEYGYTF. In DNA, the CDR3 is TGTGCCAGCAGCTTAAGGCCAGGGGGGGAGTATGGCTACACCTTC.

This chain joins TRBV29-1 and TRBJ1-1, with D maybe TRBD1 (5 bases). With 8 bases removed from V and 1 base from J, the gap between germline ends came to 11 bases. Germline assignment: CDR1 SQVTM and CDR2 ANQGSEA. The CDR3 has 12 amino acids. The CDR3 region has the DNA TGCAGCTCCACAACAGGGAACACTGAAGCTTTCTTT. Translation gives CSSTTGNTEAFF. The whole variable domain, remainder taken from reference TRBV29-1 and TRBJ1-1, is SAVISQKPSRDICQRGTSLTIQCQVDSQVTMMFWYRQQPGQSLTLIATANQGSEATYESGFVIDKFPISRPNLTFSTLTVSNMSPEDSSIYLCSSTTGNTEAFFGQGTRLTVV.

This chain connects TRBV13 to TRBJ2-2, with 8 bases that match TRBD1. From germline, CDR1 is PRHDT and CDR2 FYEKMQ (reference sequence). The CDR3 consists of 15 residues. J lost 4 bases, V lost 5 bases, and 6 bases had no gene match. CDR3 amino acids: CASSAPTGVTGELFF. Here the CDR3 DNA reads TGTGCCAGCAGCGCCCCGACAGGGGTCACCGGGGAGCTGTTTTTT.

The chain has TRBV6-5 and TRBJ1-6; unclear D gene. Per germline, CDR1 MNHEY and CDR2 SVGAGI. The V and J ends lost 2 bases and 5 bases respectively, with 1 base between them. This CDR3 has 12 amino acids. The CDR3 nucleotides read TGTGCCAGCAGTTACGATAATTCACCCCTCCACTTT. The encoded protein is CASSYDNSPLHF.